What follows are 21 T cell receptor beta chains derived from one specimen sequenced in a study of shared clonotypes between healthy human individuals. The protocol was immunoSEQ multiplex PCR, while the TCRdb copy is restricted to in-frame clones and leaves out a portion. The sample contains some 360,000 clones, around 67% of which appear only once. Sequenced input: memory CD4+ T cells sorted from blood. Subset denoted: CD45RA-negative fraction. These receptors all come from a man between 25 and 39 years old in good health.

The rearrangement links TRBV9 to TRBJ2-7; tentatively, D is TRBD1 or TRBD2 (7 bases each). The CDR3 covers 15 residues. Per germline, CDR1 SGDLS and CDR2 YYNGEE. V shed 2 bases and J shed 5 bases, with 17 bases lying between them. CDR3 DNA sequence: TGTGCCAGCAGCGTTTCGGCAGGGGGGGCCCACGAGCAGTACTTC. It is translated as CASSVSAGGAHEQYF.

The chain has TRBV14 and TRBJ1-3; tentative D call: TRBD1 (5 bases). In germline, CDR1 is SGHDN, CDR2 FVKESK. Trimming removed 1 base at V and 2 bases at J, with 12 bases between. The CDR3 sequence is 16 residues long. Written as DNA, the CDR3 is TGTGCCAGCAGCCAAGGAGGGACCCGTCCTGGAAACACCATATATTTT. Its translation: CASSQGGTRPGNTIYF.

The gene calls are TRBV10-1 and TRBJ2-1; TRBD2 matches 10 bases. This CDR3 comprises 14 residues. Trimming removed 10 bases from V and 0 bases from J; junction bases left unmatched: 3. CDR1 WNHNN and CDR2 SYGVQD come from the germline V gene (reference sequence). CDR3 bases: TGCGCCACCCAGCGGGGGGGCTCCTACAATGAGCAGTTCTTC. This translates into CATQRGGSYNEQFF.

The V call is TRBV9, the J call TRBJ2-5; 15 nucleotides agree with TRBD2. Germline assignment: CDR1 SGDLS and CDR2 YYNGEE. The CDR3 has 16 amino acids. V gave up 6 bases and J gave up 5 bases; unmatched junction bases: 8. In DNA, the CDR3 is TGTGCCAGCACCCGGACTAGCGGGAGGGCCCGGGAGACCCAGTACTTC. Translation: CASTRTSGRARETQYF. Combining the CDR3 with reference TRBV9 and TRBJ2-5 gives the whole variable domain DSGVTQTPKHLITATGQRVTLRCSPRSGDLSVYWYQQSLDQGLQFLIQYYNGEERAKGNILERFSAQQFPDLHSELNLSSLELGDSALYFCASTRTSGRARETQYFGPGTRLLVL.

The rearrangement uses TRBV7-9 and TRBJ1-1, with TRBD1 identical over 7 bases. In germline, CDR1 is SEHNR, CDR2 FQNEAQ (reference sequence). V lost 6 bases and J lost 1; bases outside the gene matches: 8. The CDR3 covers 15 residues. CDR3 region: CASRRQQGRNTEAFF. DNA for the CDR3: TGTGCCAGCAGGCGTCAACAGGGGCGGAACACTGAAGCTTTCTTT.

The genes are TRBV5-6 and TRBJ2-7; D is perhaps TRBD1 or TRBD2 (5 bases each). CDR3 length: 16 residues. The ends were cut back, 3 bases at V and 3 bases at J, with 19 bases in the middle. Germline lookup yields CDR1 SGHDT and CDR2 YYEEEE. CDR3: CASSSRTRERYYEQYF. The DNA for the CDR3 is TGTGCCAGCAGCTCCAGGACCAGGGAGAGATACTACGAGCAGTACTTC.

The J gene is TRBJ1-2, the V gene TRBV11-2; the D gene is possibly TRBD1 (6 bases). The V gene's germline CDR1 is SGHAT and CDR2 FQNNGV. The ends were cut back, 4 bases at V and 2 bases at J, with 14 bases in the middle. CDR3 size: 15 residues. In DNA, the CDR3 is TGTGCCAGCAGCTCACCGAGGGGGGGGAACTATGGCTACACCTTC. Protein product: CASSSPRGGNYGYTF.

V is TRBV10-3 and J is TRBJ2-7; the match to TRBD1 covers 9 bases. J lost 6 bases, V lost 0 bases, and 12 bases had no gene match. Germline CDR1 is ENHRY and CDR2 is SYGVKD. The CDR3 is made up of 17 amino acids. The CDR3 sequence is CAISESSLGTGSGEQYF. The CDR3 coding sequence is TGTGCCATCAGTGAGTCGAGCTTAGGGACAGGGTCGGGCGAGCAGTACTTC.

V and J are TRBV30 and TRBJ1-1; D is perhaps TRBD1 (6 bases). This CDR3 has 13 residues. V shed 8 bases and J shed 1 base, with 14 bases lying between them. The V gene's germline CDR1 is GTSNPN and CDR2 SVGIG (reference sequence). The CDR3, as DNA: TGTGCCAGTGAAAGGACAGCGAACACTGAAGCTTTCTTT. This encodes CASERTANTEAFF.

In this sample, this clone turned up once. The rearrangement joins TRBV10-3 to TRBJ2-2, with 7 bases lining up with TRBD1. With V trimmed by 6 bases and J by 6 bases, 4 bases remained unmatched. Germline CDR1 ENHRY, CDR2 SYGVKD. The CDR3 totals 13 residues. The CDR3 region is CAISRGFSGELFF. In nucleotides, the CDR3 is TGTGCCATCAGCAGGGGGTTCTCCGGGGAGCTGTTTTTT.

The chain employs TRBV11-3 and TRBJ2-5; possibly TRBD1 or TRBD2 for D (5 bases each). CDR3 length: 14 residues. Germline V CDR1 and CDR2: SGHNT, YENEEA. Deletions cut 5 bases from V and 0 bases from J, with 10 bases between. The CDR3 protein is CASSQGPNQETQYF. CDR3 nucleotide sequence: TGTGCCAGCAGCCAGGGACCTAACCAAGAGACCCAGTACTTC.

The chain uses TRBV28 and TRBJ1-5; 7 bases agree with TRBD1. The CDR3 runs 14 residues. V gave up 6 bases and J gave up 2 bases; unmatched junction bases: 4. CDR1 and CDR2 from the germline V gene are MDHEN and SYDVKM. CDR3 sequence (DNA): TGTGCCAGCAGAGCCACAGGGGGCAATCAGCCCCAGCATTTT. It encodes CASRATGGNQPQHF. Looking up the rest from reference TRBV28 and TRBJ1-5 gives the full variable domain: DVKVTQSSRYLVKRTGEKVFLECVQDMDHENMFWYRQDPGLGLRLIYFSYDVKMKEKGDIPEGYSVSREKKERFSLILESASTNQTSMYLCASRATGGNQPQHFGDGTRLSIL.

This sequence joins TRBV2 and TRBJ2-6; weak D call: TRBD1 (5 bases). The CDR3 runs 15 residues. The germline V and J ends were trimmed by 4 bases and 6 bases, with 13 bases remaining between them. Germline V gives CDR1 SNHLY, CDR2 FYNNEI. CDR3 in DNA: TGTGCCAGCAGTGGGACCACAGGCGCGGCCAACGTCCTGACTTTC. Protein sequence: CASSGTTGAANVLTF.

This chain connects TRBV7-9 to TRBJ2-1; 14 bases align to TRBD2. Looked up from germline, CDR1 is SEHNR and CDR2 is FQNEAQ (reference sequence). V trimming: 5 bases; J trimming: 8 bases; junction bases outside the gene matches: 8. The CDR3 loop spans 16 amino acids. CDR3 region: CASSLGLAGAWDEQFF. As DNA, the CDR3 is TGTGCCAGCAGCCTGGGACTAGCGGGAGCCTGGGATGAGCAGTTCTTC.

This clone was counted a few times. This chain connects TRBV5-1 to TRBJ1-2, with 7 bases aligning to TRBD1. V was clipped by 0 bases and J by 2 bases; unmatched bases: 1. In germline, CDR1 is SGHRS, CDR2 YFSETQ. The CDR3 consists of 14 residues. CDR3: CASSLEGGNYGYTF. CDR3 DNA sequence: TGCGCCAGCAGCTTGGAAGGGGGCAACTATGGCTACACCTTC.

V usage is TRBV9 and J usage is TRBJ1-5, with a weak D call TRBD1 (5 bases). This CDR3 has 14 amino acids. Germline CDR1 reads SGDLS; CDR2 reads YYNGEE. V gave up 3 bases and J gave up 7 bases, with 14 bases separating them. CDR3 nucleotide sequence: TGTGCCAGCAGCGCCAGGGCAGGGCAGCAGCCCCAGCATTTT. Translation gives CASSARAGQQPQHF.

J is TRBJ2-7 and V is TRBV10-2; 8 nucleotides line up with TRBD1. The V and J ends lost 6 bases and 3 bases, in that order; junction bases with no gene match: 4. The CDR3 extends over 13 amino acids. Germline lookup yields CDR1 WSHSY and CDR2 SAAADI. As DNA, the CDR3 is TGCGCCAGCAGCCAGGGGGCGGGCTACGAGCAGTACTTC. Translated: CASSQGAGYEQYF.

This clone came up once. The chain combines TRBV11-3 with TRBJ2-5; 8 bases match TRBD2. The CDR3 totals 15 residues. Germline CDR1 is SGHNT and CDR2 is YENEEA. After removal of 4 bases from V and 0 bases from J, the junction contained 4 bases not matched to a gene. The CDR3, as DNA: TGTGCCAGCAGCTCCGGGACTAGACACCAAGAGACCCAGTACTTC. It yields the protein CASSSGTRHQETQYF.

Only a few counts were recorded for this clone. The V gene is TRBV10-2, the J gene TRBJ1-1; perhaps TRBD1 as D (6 bases). Trimming left V 6 bases short and J 4 bases short, with 18 bases between. CDR3 length: 15 amino acids. CDR1 and CDR2 from the germline V gene are WSHSY and SAAADI. The DNA of the CDR3 is TGCGCCAGCAGGGATGGACAGACTAGGTTCACTGAAGCTTTCTTT. Translated: CASRDGQTRFTEAFF.

The chain is built from TRBV6-1 and TRBJ2-7, with 8 positions matching TRBD1. V shed 4 bases and J 5 bases; nucleotides not matched to a gene: 10. Per the germline V gene, CDR1 is MNHNS and CDR2 is SASEGT. The CDR3 is 15 amino acids. CDR3 loop: CASSAREGQANEQYF. The CDR3 DNA reads as TGTGCCAGCAGTGCAAGAGAGGGACAGGCAAACGAGCAGTACTTC.

The chain joins TRBV5-4 to TRBJ1-2; D possibly corresponds to TRBD1 (6 bases). Germline V gives CDR1 SGHNT, CDR2 YYREEE (reference sequence). V shed 0 bases and J shed 4 bases, with 16 bases lying between them. The CDR3 length is 16 residues. The DNA for the CDR3 is TGTGCCAGCAGCTTGGCCTCGAACAGGGTCAGCTATGGCTACACCTTC. It codes for CASSLASNRVSYGYTF.